A selection of T cell receptor beta chains follows, all from one sample in a study of human T cells and chemical hapten exposure. TCRdb independently ran MiXCR on the RACE reads; one entry per CDR3 protein. The sample has approximately 100,000 distinct CDR3 sequences; 9% to 9.5% are singletons. Specimen: whole blood, collected in connection with sensitization to the hapten diphenylcyclopropenone (DPC). These receptors were taken from a woman between 35 and 50 years old with alopecia areata. Some clones in this sample may be carry-over from other donors' samples. CDR3s include the opening cysteine and the closing phenylalanine or tryptophan. D genes are given only for firm matches. Not every row has a clone size; where given, it reads once, few, many or a size class.

D: NA; size: NA; V: TRBV6-2/TRBV6-3; J: TRBJ2-7; CDR3: CASSYLEDTAREQYF; DNA: TGTGCCAGCAGTTACCTGGAAGACACGGCCAGAGAGCAGTACTTC
D: NA; size: NA; V: TRBV7-8; J: TRBJ1-2; CDR3: CASSLDSMRHKPEGYTF; DNA: TGTGCCAGCAGCTTAGATAGCATGAGACACAAGCCAGAAGGCTACACCTTC
D: TRBD1; size: many; V: TRBV7-2; J: TRBJ2-5; CDR3: CASSLVRGTQETQYF; DNA: TGTGCCAGCAGCTTAGTCAGGGGGACCCAAGAGACCCAGTACTTC
D: NA; size: few; V: TRBV10-1; J: TRBJ2-7; CDR3: CASQRPPEQYF; DNA: TGCGCCAGCCAACGACCGCCAGAGCAGTACTTC
D: NA; size: NA; V: TRBV20-1; J: TRBJ2-5; CDR3: CSARPYSPYQETQYF; DNA: TGCAGTGCTAGACCATATTCTCCGTACCAAGAGACCCAGTACTTC
D: NA; size: NA; V: TRBV27; J: TRBJ2-7; CDR3: CASSTSGAEQYF; DNA: NA
D: NA; size: few; V: TRBV5-1; J: TRBJ2-3; CDR3: CASRPGGGRTDTQYF; DNA: TGCGCCAGCAGACCAGGGGGCGGGAGGACAGATACGCAGTATTTT
D: NA; size: NA; V: TRBV27; J: TRBJ1-4; CDR3: CASRLQGRNEKLFF; DNA: TGTGCCAGCAGACTACAGGGTAGGAATGAAAAACTGTTTTTT
D: NA; size: NA; V: TRBV7-9; J: TRBJ2-1; CDR3: CASSNELGNYNEQFF; DNA: TGTGCCAGCAGTAATGAGCTGGGAAACTACAATGAGCAGTTCTTC
D: NA; size: many; V: TRBV5-1; J: TRBJ1-4; CDR3: CASSLAIQVGEKLFF; DNA: TGCGCCAGCAGCTTGGCTATCCAGGTCGGGGAAAAACTGTTTTTT
D: NA; size: NA; V: TRBV5-1; J: TRBJ1-1; CDR3: CASSFDGNTEAFF; DNA: TGCGCCAGCAGTTTTGACGGGAACACTGAAGCTTTCTTT
D: NA; size: many; V: TRBV28; J: TRBJ1-1; CDR3: CASLYPGSMNTEAFF; DNA: TGTGCCAGCCTATACCCGGGGTCTATGAACACTGAAGCTTTCTTT
D: NA; size: many; V: TRBV5-1; J: TRBJ2-1; CDR3: CASSLALHEQFF; DNA: TGCGCCAGCAGCTTGGCCTTACATGAGCAGTTCTTC
D: TRBD1; size: many; V: TRBV27; J: TRBJ1-2; CDR3: CASRLNRGGGNYGYTF; DNA: TGTGCCAGCAGGTTAAACAGGGGAGGAGGTAACTATGGCTACACCTTC
D: TRBD1; size: many; V: TRBV16; J: TRBJ2-7; CDR3: CASSQLEGAKDEQYF; DNA: TGTGCCAGCAGCCAATTAGAGGGGGCCAAGGACGAGCAGTACTTC
D: NA; size: NA; V: TRBV11-3; J: TRBJ2-1; CDR3: CASSRDRDNEQFF; DNA: TGTGCCAGCAGCCGGGACCGAGACAATGAGCAGTTCTTC
D: NA; size: few; V: TRBV20-1; J: TRBJ1-6; CDR3: CSAWLGAGSLHF; DNA: TGCAGTGCCTGGCTGGGGGCAGGGTCCCTCCACTTT
D: NA; size: NA; V: TRBV7-9; J: TRBJ1-1; CDR3: CASSLMSSEAFF; DNA: TGTGCCAGCAGCTTGATGAGCAGTGAAGCTTTCTTT
D: TRBD2; size: few; V: TRBV20-1; J: TRBJ2-7; CDR3: CSAGTRQSSGGPSYEQYF; DNA: TGCAGTGCTGGCACCCGACAGTCTAGCGGGGGCCCCTCCTACGAGCAGTACTTC
D: NA; size: many; V: TRBV7-9; J: TRBJ1-6; CDR3: CASTLRSGDSPLHF; DNA: TGTGCCAGCACCCTTAGAAGTGGCGATTCACCCCTCCACTTT
D: NA; size: few; V: TRBV20-1; J: TRBJ1-5; CDR3: CSARFWGMGDSGNQPQHF; DNA: TGCAGTGCTAGGTTTTGGGGCATGGGTGACAGCGGGAATCAGCCCCAGCATTTT
D: TRBD1; size: many; V: TRBV18; J: TRBJ1-6; CDR3: CASSPSGQGSSPLHF; DNA: TGTGCCAGCTCACCCAGCGGACAGGGAAGTTCACCCCTCCACTTT
D: TRBD1; size: few; V: TRBV20-1; J: TRBJ1-2; CDR3: CSARGQGFYGYTF; DNA: TGCAGTGCTAGGGGACAGGGGTTCTATGGCTACACCTTC
D: TRBD1; size: NA; V: TRBV29-1; J: TRBJ1-5; CDR3: CSAGQGSNQPQHF; DNA: TGCAGCGCTGGACAGGGTAGCAATCAGCCCCAGCATTTT
D: NA; size: NA; V: TRBV5-1; J: TRBJ2-1; CDR3: CASSFDPVSTDEQFF; DNA: TGCGCCAGCAGCTTTGACCCTGTCTCGACAGATGAGCAGTTCTTC
D: NA; size: few; V: TRBV29-1; J: TRBJ2-6; CDR3: CSVEVLPSGANVLTF; DNA: TGCAGCGTTGAAGTGTTGCCATCTGGGGCCAACGTCCTGACTTTC
D: NA; size: NA; V: TRBV7-8; J: TRBJ2-1; CDR3: CASTNWGAYNEQFF; DNA: TGTGCCAGCACCAATTGGGGGGCCTACAATGAGCAGTTCTTC
D: NA; size: NA; V: TRBV11-2; J: TRBJ1-6; CDR3: CASSLDGHSPLHF; DNA: TGTGCCAGCAGCTTAGATGGGCATTCACCCCTCCACTTT
D: NA; size: few; V: TRBV28; J: TRBJ1-2; CDR3: CASSLTSYGYTF; DNA: TGTGCCAGCAGTTTAACGAGTTATGGCTACACCTTC
D: NA; size: few; V: TRBV9; J: TRBJ2-1; CDR3: CASSEDGGYLYNEQFF; DNA: TGTGCCAGCAGCGAGGATGGGGGGTACCTCTACAATGAGCAGTTCTTC
D: NA; size: NA; V: TRBV2; J: TRBJ2-2; CDR3: CASSEALRGAGELFF; DNA: TGTGCCAGCAGTGAAGCGCTTCGGGGAGCCGGGGAGCTGTTTTTT
D: NA; size: many; V: TRBV5-8; J: TRBJ2-1; CDR3: CASSPRDFYNEQFF; DNA: TGTGCCAGCAGCCCCAGGGACTTCTACAATGAGCAGTTCTTC
D: TRBD2; size: NA; V: TRBV6-1; J: TRBJ2-7; CDR3: CASSEALAGALGEQYF; DNA: TGTGCCAGCAGTGAAGCGCTAGCGGGGGCGTTGGGCGAGCAGTACTTC
D: NA; size: few; V: TRBV7-2; J: TRBJ2-2; CDR3: CASSQQSGTGELFF; DNA: TGTGCCAGCAGCCAGCAGTCGGGGACCGGGGAGCTGTTTTTT
D: NA; size: NA; V: TRBV6-5; J: TRBJ2-2; CDR3: CASSYGAGIGELFF; DNA: TGTGCCAGCAGTTACGGGGCAGGGATCGGGGAGCTGTTTTTT
D: NA; size: many; V: TRBV5-6; J: TRBJ2-1; CDR3: CASSFDREQFF; DNA: TGTGCCAGCAGCTTTGACAGGGAGCAGTTCTTC
D: NA; size: many; V: TRBV6-2/TRBV6-3; J: TRBJ2-2; CDR3: CASGQGSGELFF; DNA: TGTGCCAGCGGTCAGGGCTCCGGGGAGCTGTTTTTT